This record looks at one T cell receptor beta chain sequence and its context. Its antigen remains undetermined. Nothing much larger sits one base from this clone, and base qualities are not available. Donors were healthy HIV-negative adults with no recently reported acute infections or vaccinations. Only Caucasian adults living in Nashville, Tennessee, USA were represented among the donors. CD4+ T cells were enriched by magnetic negative selection, after which naive cells were positively selected on CD45RA and the negative fraction was taken as the memory subset. Blood was obtained by leukapheresis, after which PBMCs were separated by Ficoll-Histopaque density gradient centrifugation and cryopreserved in liquid nitrogen vapor phase. Purity and quantity of every magnetically sorted T cell population were checked by analytical flow cytometry. Genomic DNA was isolated from each sorted fraction and quantified by UV absorbance on a Nanodrop 2000c.

This entry belongs to a study of shared clonotypes between healthy human individuals (dated by TCRdb to about 2020). About the full investigation: Three men and a couple of women, aged 18 to 49 years, made up the cohort. Each donor's leukapheresis produced roughly between roughly 0.85 and 10 billion PBMCs. To increase sequencing depth and limit assay-specific biases, TCR repertoire library preparation and sequencing were carried out by different laboratories using diverse techniques. For each donor, CD4 naive and CD4 memory were each run on three plates, CD8 naive on two plates, and CD8 memory on one plate. The study deeply sequenced blood TCR repertoires of about five healthy adults to estimate repertoire size and the extent of clonotype sharing between individuals.

TCR CDR3 regions were amplified from genomic DNA by multiplex PCR using the deep immunoSEQ assay. Extracted genomic DNA from each cell subset was spread evenly across all wells of several immunoSEQ 96-well plates, with each plate serving as a replicate. For sorted subsets, approximately 200 ng of genomic DNA, equivalent to some 30,000 T cell genomes, went into each replicate PCR. Purified libraries were quantified with a Qubit 3.0 fluorometer, sized on a Bioanalyzer 2100, and re-quantified with the KAPA Library Quantification kit. Every immunoSEQ 96-well plate was sequenced on a separate single-read 150-cycle Illumina NextSeq 550 flow cell. As for the authors' bioinformatics: The immunoSEQ output contained only junctional sequences without quality scores, so filtering could not match that applied to full-length reads. To assign V/J genes and CDR3, sequences were annotated against IMGT germline references using PyIR, a Python wrapper for IgBLAST v1.9. Reads were filtered out if the reads had weak V/J assignments (E-value above 1e-6), no CDR3, stop codons, out-of-frame junctions, or ambiguous translated residues. A V3J clonotype was defined by an identical inferred V gene, J gene, and CDR3 amino acid sequence. Percentage overlap between repertoires was computed as shared unique clonotypes divided by the size of the smaller repertoire. Three approaches were used to assess repertoire richness: RTK rarefaction, the Chao1 estimator, and Recon v2.1 estimates of unobserved clonotypes. Generation probabilities for all TCRbeta clonotypes obtained by the gDNA method from a few donors were computed using OLGA. What TCRdb holds here is the immuneACCESS table cut down to in-frame rearrangements. Part of the clones is not present; checked against another copy, under half of the missing clones reflect an unresolved V gene, and the others are unexplained. V, J and clone size reflect that table, while D and trimming were determined from the DNA. Counted in this sample were 950,000 to 1,200,000 clones; 70% to 80% of them appeared once. The ten biggest clones cover more than 0.85% of the sample.

Paper-wide results and their limitations: Sampling was restricted to blood, and TCR repertoires in tissues likely differ from the TCR repertoires found in blood. Higher generation probabilities were observed for clonotypes shared by all four sorted-subset donors than for non-shared clonotypes. Even with the large sequencing depth, rarefaction of the sorted-subset datasets indicated that sequencing was incomplete. Approximately 5% of naive CD4, 3.5% of naive CD8, approximately 2% of memory CD4, and approximately 0.39% of memory CD8 clonotypes were shared across four donors. Pairwise subsampling led to the expectation that sequencing depth would affect the degree of clonotype sharing among donors. Naive subsets generally had larger estimated clonotype richness than memory subsets did. The small number of donors limited the genetic and exposure-history diversity represented.

Sequences were obtained from memory CD4+ T cells from PBMCs. Read against the paper, the sample's cell subset or site label means: CD45RA-negative fraction. The clonotype was recovered from a man younger than 35 in good health. Some clones in this sample may be carry-over from other donors' samples.

The DNA sequence reads TGTGCCAGCTCCCCCGGGACAGACACCGGGGAGCTGTTTTTT. The resulting protein is CASSPGTDTGELFF. The V and J segments used are TRBV18 and TRBJ2-2, and 7 junction bases match TRBD1. Including cysteine and phenylalanine, the CDR3 has 14 amino acids. Just CDR3 DNA is preserved here, 42 bases in frame from base 1. Trimming removed 6 bases from V and 3 bases from J; the gene matches leave 4 bases unexplained. From a lookup of the germline V gene, CDR1 and CDR2 are KGHSH and LQKENI.